This entry lists 5 T cell receptor beta chains sequenced from one sample in a study of blood T cell repertoires in COVID-19. Sequencing was performed with immunoSEQ multiplex PCR; in TCRdb, only in-frame clones are kept and a portion is missing. The table has roughly 170,000 clones, roughly four fifths seen once. The sequenced material came from peripheral blood. All receptors come from a human donor in a cohort sampled during active COVID-19.

The chain recombines TRBV7-8 with TRBJ2-7; TRBD1 matches 7 bases. The germline gives CDR1 SGHVS, CDR2 FQNEAQ. The CDR3 is made up of 13 amino acids. The ends lost 1 base at V and 5 bases at J; junction bases unmatched: 2. CDR3 bases: TGTGCCAGCAGCTTAGACAGGGGCAACGAGCAGTACTTC. It translates to CASSLDRGNEQYF.

V is TRBV19 and J is TRBJ1-2; D gene unclear. Germline V gives CDR1 LNHDA, CDR2 SQIVND (reference sequence). CDR3 length: 14 amino acids. V lost 5 bases to trimming and J lost 0 bases, with 10 bases between them. The CDR3 loop is CASSYRETNYGYTF. The DNA for the CDR3 is TGTGCCAGTAGTTACCGGGAGACTAACTATGGCTACACCTTC.

V usage is TRBV19 and J usage is TRBJ2-6; D might be TRBD2 (7 bases). CDR3 size: 17 residues. Per germline, CDR1 LNHDA and CDR2 SQIVND (reference sequence). CDR3 in DNA: TGTGGAACAGGGAGGGGCTTAGGTGGGTCTGGGGCCAACGTCCTGACTTTC. Translating it yields CGTGRGLGGSGANVLTF.

The chain employs TRBV7-9 and TRBJ1-2; D uncertain. This CDR3 region has 15 residues. From germline, CDR1 is SEHNR and CDR2 FQNEAQ (reference sequence). The V end was cut by 0 bases, the J end by 0 bases, with 8 bases between. DNA for the CDR3: TGTGCCAGCAGCTTAGCGATGGCCCCTAACTATGGCTACACCTTC. Protein: CASSLAMAPNYGYTF.

As for this clone: A read error may produce the germline difference seen at one junction end. This chain uses TRBV27 with TRBJ2-1; the match to TRBD1 covers 9 bases. The germline V gene encodes CDR1 MNHEY and CDR2 SMNVEV (reference sequence). The CDR3 sequence is 17 residues long. The CDR3 protein is CASRASGGQGSSNEQFF. CDR3 DNA: TGTGCCAGCAGGGCATCTGGGGGACAGGGATCCTCCAATGAGCAGTTCTTC.